This TCR beta chain was documented in a study of blood T cell repertoires in COVID-19. For the study at large: Samples came from the United States, Italy and Spain, spanning acute and convalescent COVID-19. Nucleic acid was either cDNA or gDNA, and it came from T cells, B-cell-depleted T cells, or PBMCs.

The CDR3 totals 14 residues. CDR1 SNHLY and CDR2 FYNNEI come from the germline V gene. V was pared by 7 bases and J by 3 bases, with 15 bases between. This clone was recorded once. How the authors handled the data: Using reference gene primer amplification, nucleated cell counts were estimated. Clones were read by immunoSEQ multiplex PCR, and TCRdb kept only the in-frame ones, dropping some. The V and J calls and the clone size are those of that table, but D and trimming were determined from the DNA. Of some 150,000 clones in the sample, just under 80% were seen once. The specimen was peripheral blood. This chain joins TRBV2 and TRBJ1-2; maybe TRBD1 (6 bases). The clonotype comes from a woman older than 75 with acute or convalescent COVID-19. The CDR3 loop is CASTGGGAYYGYTF. In nucleotides, the CDR3 is TGTGCCAGCACAGGAGGGGGGGCATACTATGGCTACACCTTC. The variable domain in full, completed from reference TRBV2 and TRBJ1-2, reads EPEVTQTPSHQVTQMGQEVILRCVPISNHLYFYWYRQILGQKVEFLVSFYNNEISEKSEIFDDQFSVERPDGSNFTLKIRSTKLEDSAMYFCASTGGGAYYGYTFGSGTRLTVV.